A selection of T cell receptor beta chains follows, all from one sample in a study of blood T cell repertoires in COVID-19. Repertoires were generated with immunoSEQ multiplex PCR, while TCRdb's copy carries only in-frame clones and drops some. Of roughly 160,000 clones listed, roughly 87% are singletons. Sequences were obtained from peripheral blood. The receptors here all came from a woman in her sixties or seventies who had recovered from COVID-19. Both conserved end residues are part of each CDR3. A D gene is named only where the DNA matches it firmly. Expanded clones get a size class; other rows say once, few or many, or leave the size out.

J gene,D gene,clone size,V gene,CDR3 DNA,CDR3 protein
TRBJ2-3,NA,NA,TRBV6-5,TGTGCCAGCAGACTGGGGAGGTTCGGTCCAGATACGCAGTATTTT,CASRLGRFGPDTQYF
TRBJ2-4,NA,NA,TRBV5-4,TGTGCCAGCAGCTTTGCGACAGCAGCCAAAAACATTCAGTACTTC,CASSFATAAKNIQYF
TRBJ1-1,TRBD1,few,TRBV6-5,TGTGCCAGCGGCCTCTCAGGGGGAGTAGCTTTCTTT,CASGLSGGVAFF
TRBJ2-7,TRBD1,once,TRBV18,TGTGCCAGCTCACCCGGACAGGTCTCCTACGAGCAGTACTTC,CASSPGQVSYEQYF
TRBJ2-5,TRBD1,NA,TRBV6-5,TGTGCCAGCAGGCTAATGGGACAGCAGACGGCCAATCAGTACTTC,CASRLMGQQTANQYF
TRBJ1-5,TRBD1,NA,TRBV5-8,TGTGCCAGCAGCGAGACAGGGGGCTCAAGTCAGCCCCAGCATTTT,CASSETGGSSQPQHF
TRBJ1-6,TRBD1,NA,TRBV18,TGTGCCAGCTCACCTACAGGGGGCGGTTCACCCCTCCACTTT,CASSPTGGGSPLHF
TRBJ1-2,NA,NA,TRBV3-1/TRBV3-2,TGTGCCAGCAGCCAACGGGGGGGCTATGGCTACACCTTC,CASSQRGGYGYTF
TRBJ2-3,NA,NA,TRBV10-1,TGCGCCAGCAGTGAACTTGTAGGATTCAGGGGTGGAGATACGCAGTATTTT,CASSELVGFRGGDTQYF
TRBJ1-5,TRBD1,NA,TRBV2,TGTGCCAGCAGGCCGGGACAGGGGGAGAATCAGCCCCAGCATTTT,CASRPGQGENQPQHF
TRBJ2-3,TRBD2,once,TRBV5-4,TGTGCCAGCAGCTTGTTTAGCGGGGGGGCCCAAGATACGCAGTATTTT,CASSLFSGGAQDTQYF
TRBJ2-7,NA,NA,TRBV12-2,TGTGCAAGTCGCCCGCCCGCGGCAATTTTGGACTACGAGCAGTACTTC,CASRPPAAILDYEQYF
TRBJ1-2,NA,NA,TRBV5-1,TGCGCCAGCAGCTTGGCGCAGGGCCAATATGGCTACACCTTC,CASSLAQGQYGYTF
TRBJ1-4,TRBD1,NA,TRBV5-4,TGTGCCAGCAGCTTACACGGACAGGCCGGAGGGGAAAAACTGTTTTTT,CASSLHGQAGGEKLFF
TRBJ2-1,NA,NA,TRBV5-1,TGCGCCAGCAGCTGGAGGGGCAATGAGCAGTTCTTC,CASSWRGNEQFF
TRBJ1-2,NA,once,TRBV11-2,TGTGCCAGCAGCTTAGGAGCGGGCTACACCTTC,CASSLGAGYTF
TRBJ2-7,NA,NA,TRBV9,TGTGCCAGCAGCGTAGCGGCAGGGCGCTCCTACGAGCAGTACTTC,CASSVAAGRSYEQYF
TRBJ2-5,TRBD1,NA,TRBV5-1,TGCGCCAGCAGCAGGACAGGGTCCACACAAGAGACCCAGTACTTC,CASSRTGSTQETQYF
TRBJ2-1,TRBD2,NA,TRBV2,TGTGCCAGCAGTGAAAGTAGCGGGGGGGCCAATGAGCAGTTCTTC,CASSESSGGANEQFF
TRBJ2-4,NA,NA,TRBV6-5,TGTGCCAGCAGTTATATGGGGGCGGGCCTGCAAAACATTCAGTACTTC,CASSYMGAGLQNIQYF
TRBJ1-2,NA,once,TRBV14,TGTGCCAGCAGCCAGCGAAATATCTCAGGGAGGAAGGCCCGGCGGGACTATGGCTACACCTTC,CASSQRNISGRKARRDYGYTF
TRBJ1-5,NA,once,TRBV12-5,TGTGCTAGTGGTTTGGTACTTGGGGCCACTGGACAGAAACCTTATAGCAATCAGCCCCAGCATTTT,CASGLVLGATGQKPYSNQPQHF
TRBJ2-2,NA,NA,TRBV6-5,TGTGCCAGCAGAGAGTCGAACACCGGGGAGCTGTTTTTT,CASRESNTGELFF
TRBJ2-5,NA,NA,TRBV5-1,TGCGCCAGCAGCTTGGCCGGGGGAGAGACCCAGTACTTC,CASSLAGGETQYF
TRBJ1-5,NA,NA,TRBV13,TGTGCCAGCAGCTTTACGGGAAATCAGCCCCAGCATTTT,CASSFTGNQPQHF
TRBJ2-7,NA,NA,TRBV18,TGTGCCAGCTCACCCCCGGGTCTCCCCTACGAGCAGTACTTC,CASSPPGLPYEQYF
TRBJ1-2,TRBD1,NA,TRBV19,TGTGCCAGTAGTACCGGGACGGCCAGGGGGGGCTACACCTTC,CASSTGTARGGYTF
TRBJ2-2,TRBD2,NA,TRBV11-3,TGTGCCAGCAGCTTAGATACTAGCGGGGCGCACACCGGGGAGCTGTTTTTT,CASSLDTSGAHTGELFF
TRBJ2-6,NA,NA,TRBV5-1,TGCGCCAGCGGAGAAGGAACTGGGGCCAACGTCCTGACTTTC,CASGEGTGANVLTF
TRBJ2-7,NA,NA,TRBV28,TGTGCCAGCAGTTTCAATCGGGGGGCAATGGGGGAGCAGTACTTC,CASSFNRGAMGEQYF
TRBJ1-5,NA,once,TRBV6-5,TGTGCCAGCAGTCCAGGGGTGAATAGCAATCAGCCCCAGCATTTT,CASSPGVNSNQPQHF
TRBJ1-1,NA,NA,TRBV5-8,TGTGCCAGCAGCCGCGGGGAGGTGAACACTGAAGCTTTCTTT,CASSRGEVNTEAFF
TRBJ2-2,NA,NA,TRBV7-8,TGTGCCAGCAGCTTAGCAGGCGGGGCGAACACCGGGGAGCTGTTTTTT,CASSLAGGANTGELFF